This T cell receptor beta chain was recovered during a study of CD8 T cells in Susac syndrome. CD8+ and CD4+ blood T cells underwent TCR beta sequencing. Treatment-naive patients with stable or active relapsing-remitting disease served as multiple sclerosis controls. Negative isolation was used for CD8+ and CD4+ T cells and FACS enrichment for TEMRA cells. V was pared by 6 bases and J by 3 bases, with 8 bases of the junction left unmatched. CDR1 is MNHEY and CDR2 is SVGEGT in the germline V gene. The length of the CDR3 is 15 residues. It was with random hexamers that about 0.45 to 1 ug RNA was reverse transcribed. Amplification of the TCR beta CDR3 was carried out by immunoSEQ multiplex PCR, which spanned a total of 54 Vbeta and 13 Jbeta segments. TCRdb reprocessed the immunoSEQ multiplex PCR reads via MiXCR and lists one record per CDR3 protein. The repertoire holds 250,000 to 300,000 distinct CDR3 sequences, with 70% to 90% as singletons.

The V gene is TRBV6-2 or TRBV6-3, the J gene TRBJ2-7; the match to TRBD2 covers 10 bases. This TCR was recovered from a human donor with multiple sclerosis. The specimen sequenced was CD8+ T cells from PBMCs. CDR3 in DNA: TGTGCCAGCAGGACCGGACTAGCGGAGATCTACGAGCAGTACTTC. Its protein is CASRTGLAEIYEQYF.